This TCR beta chain was sequenced in a study of T cells after yellow fever vaccination (dated by TCRdb to the late 2010s). For the study in its entirety: Libraries from fractions with low cell numbers were prepared with the SMART-Seq v4 Ultra Low Input RNA kit. The cohort comprised two healthy male donors, one aged 18 to 30 and one aged 30 to 40 years. To follow T-cell clones before and after primary and booster YFV17D yellow fever vaccination, bulk TCR alpha and beta repertoires were sequenced over time. Blood was drawn at multiple timepoints before and after primary and secondary immunization, with bulk PBMC replicates and cell subsets isolated.

Reading the label with the study, this specimen's treatment or condition is: live attenuated yellow fever vaccine strain. A standard Ficoll-Paque protocol was used to isolate PBMCs from peripheral blood. CD4 and CD8 T-cell fractions were isolated with Dynabeads CD4 and CD8 positive selection kits. TriZol was used to extract RNA from bulk PBMCs, from CD4 and CD8 fractions, and from dextramer-positive and dextramer-negative fractions. TCR cDNA was synthesized by 5'RACE template switching, which introduced a universal primer site and unique molecular identifiers. Priming for cDNA synthesis came from both the TCR alpha and TCR beta constant segments. Libraries were amplified in two PCR steps, with sample barcodes and sequencing adapters added in the second step. Libraries were sequenced on Illumina HiSeq 2500 (2x100 bp) or NovaSeq (2x150 bp). Processing in the source paper ran as follows. MIGEC was used to demultiplex reads and collapse the reads into UMI consensus sequences, and MiXCR was used for V(D)J alignment. Clonotypes responding to the vaccine were identified with edgeR on replicate PBMC samples, with the criteria of FDR below 0.01 and a log2 fold change above 5 up to day 15. Each bulk clonotype received a CD4 or CD8 identity based on whether the sequenced CD4 or CD8 repertoire contained that clonotype at higher abundance. The public sequencing data were trimmed at Q25 with fastp and processed into clonotypes with MiXCR by TCRdb, which kept only in-frame beta chains. For every CDR3 protein sequence, its rows merge into one entry that carries the most common genes and DNA. The V and J calls follow TCRdb's processing rather than the paper's. The table for this sample lists 140,000 to 150,000 distinct CDR3 sequences; 5% to 8% of them were counted only once. The biggest ten clones account for 0.5% to 0.65% of the sample.

The germline V end is reduced by 5 bases and the J end by 4 bases; junction bases left unmatched: 8. Measured from the cysteine to the phenylalanine, the CDR3 is 15 residues long. CDR3 DNA only is kept here, 45 bases in frame from base 1. Reading the germline V gene gives CDR1 SGHTA and CDR2 FQGNSA. Broad study findings and their caveats: Computational filtering was required because FACS-sorted repertoires could contain abundant contaminating clonotypes from the bulk population. A small share of clonotypes was detected in both CD4 and CD8 compartments, with the overlap likely arising from convergent recombination. After the booster, most clones that had expanded after primary vaccination were detected again (roughly 95% of CD4 and around 88% of CD8), suggesting broad maintenance of memory. Because the study included only a couple of donors, the extent to which the findings can be generalized is limited. The secondary T-cell response was weaker than the primary response but faster, peaking on day 5 instead of day 15.

In its sample, this clonotype was seen many times. Its specific antigen is unknown. No base quality information exists; no much larger clone differs at one position. This material consisted of CD4+ T cells sorted from PBMCs, taken 10 days after the yellow fever booster vaccination. The V and J genes are TRBV7-2 and TRBJ2-1; a stretch of 7 junction bases matches TRBD2. The clonotype originates from a man under 40 who received the YFV17D yellow fever vaccine. CDR3 loop: CASSISASGYNEQFF. DNA sequence: TGTGCCAGCAGCATCTCGGCTAGCGGATACAATGAGCAGTTCTTC.